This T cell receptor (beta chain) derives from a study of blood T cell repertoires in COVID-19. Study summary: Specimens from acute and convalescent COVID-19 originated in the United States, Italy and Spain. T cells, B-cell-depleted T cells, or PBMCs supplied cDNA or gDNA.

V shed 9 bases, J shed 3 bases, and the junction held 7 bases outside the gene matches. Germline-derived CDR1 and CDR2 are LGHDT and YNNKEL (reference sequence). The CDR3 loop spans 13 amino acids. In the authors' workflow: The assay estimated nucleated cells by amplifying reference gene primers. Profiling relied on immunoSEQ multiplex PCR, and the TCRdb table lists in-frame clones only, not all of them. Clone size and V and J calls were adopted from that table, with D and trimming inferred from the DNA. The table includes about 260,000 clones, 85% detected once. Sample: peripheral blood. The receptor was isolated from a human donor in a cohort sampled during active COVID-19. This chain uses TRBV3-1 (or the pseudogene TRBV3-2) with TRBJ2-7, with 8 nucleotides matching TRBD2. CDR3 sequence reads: CASSLAGHYEQYF. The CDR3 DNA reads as TGTGCCAGTTCTCTAGCGGGCCACTACGAGCAGTACTTC.